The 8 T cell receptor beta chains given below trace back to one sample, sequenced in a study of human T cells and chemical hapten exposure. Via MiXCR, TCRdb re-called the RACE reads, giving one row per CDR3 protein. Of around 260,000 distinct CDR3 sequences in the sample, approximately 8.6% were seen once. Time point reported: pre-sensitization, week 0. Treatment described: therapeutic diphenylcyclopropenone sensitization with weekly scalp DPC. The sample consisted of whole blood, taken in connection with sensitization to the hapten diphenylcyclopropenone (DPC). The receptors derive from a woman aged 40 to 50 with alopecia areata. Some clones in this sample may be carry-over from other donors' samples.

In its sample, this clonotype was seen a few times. The DNA for the CDR3 is TGCGCCAGCAGCCAAGATCACGGAGACATTCAGTACTTC. Protein sequence: CASSQDHGDIQYF. The chain combines TRBV4-3 with TRBJ2-4, with no clear D. Germline CDR1 LGHNA, CDR2 YSLEER. V gave up 0 bases and J gave up 8 bases, with 8 bases separating them. The CDR3 runs 13 residues.

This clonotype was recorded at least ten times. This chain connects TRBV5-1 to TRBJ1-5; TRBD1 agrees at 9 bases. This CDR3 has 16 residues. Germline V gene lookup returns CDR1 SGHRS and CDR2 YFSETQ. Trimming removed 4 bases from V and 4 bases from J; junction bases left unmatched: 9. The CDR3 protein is CASSPSAGQGNQPQHF. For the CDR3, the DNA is TGCGCCAGCAGCCCGTCCGCGGGACAGGGTAATCAGCCCCAGCATTTT.

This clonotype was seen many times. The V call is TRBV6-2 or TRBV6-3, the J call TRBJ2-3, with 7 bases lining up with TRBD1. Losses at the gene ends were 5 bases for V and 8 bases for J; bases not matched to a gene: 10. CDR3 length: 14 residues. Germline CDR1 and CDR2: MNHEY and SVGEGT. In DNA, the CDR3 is TGTGCCAGCAGTCAGAACAGGGGTCAGGGTACGCAGTATTTT. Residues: CASSQNRGQGTQYF.

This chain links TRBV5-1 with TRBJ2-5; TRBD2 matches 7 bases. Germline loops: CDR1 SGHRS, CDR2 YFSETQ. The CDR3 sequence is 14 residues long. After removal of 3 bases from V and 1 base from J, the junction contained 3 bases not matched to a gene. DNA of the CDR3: TGCGCCAGCAGCTCGCGGGGGATCCAAGAGACCCAGTACTTC. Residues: CASSSRGIQETQYF. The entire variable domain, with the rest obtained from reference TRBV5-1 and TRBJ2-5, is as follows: KAGVTQTPRYLIKTRGQQVTLSCSPISGHRSVSWYQQTPGQGLQFLFEYFSETQRNKGNFPGRFSGRQFSNSRSEMNVSTLELGDSALYLCASSSRGIQETQYFGPGTRLLVL.

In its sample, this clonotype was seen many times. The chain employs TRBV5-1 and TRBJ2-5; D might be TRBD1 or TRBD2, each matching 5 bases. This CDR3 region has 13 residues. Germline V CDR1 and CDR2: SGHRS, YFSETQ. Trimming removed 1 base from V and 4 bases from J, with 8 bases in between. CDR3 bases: TGCGCCAGCAGCTTGATTGGGGGAGAGACCCAGTACTTC. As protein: CASSLIGGETQYF.

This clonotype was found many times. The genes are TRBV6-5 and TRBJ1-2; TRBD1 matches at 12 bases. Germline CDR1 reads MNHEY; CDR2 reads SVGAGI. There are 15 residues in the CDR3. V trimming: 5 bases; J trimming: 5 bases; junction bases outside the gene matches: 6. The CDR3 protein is CASSPGTGGVYGYTF. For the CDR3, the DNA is TGTGCCAGCAGTCCCGGGACAGGGGGCGTTTATGGCTACACCTTC.

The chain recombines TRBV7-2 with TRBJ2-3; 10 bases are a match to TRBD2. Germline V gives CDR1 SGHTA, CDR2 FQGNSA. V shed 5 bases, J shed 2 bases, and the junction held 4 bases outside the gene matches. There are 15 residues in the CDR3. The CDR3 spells CASSKGLANTDTQYF. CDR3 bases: TGTGCCAGCAGCAAGGGACTAGCGAACACAGATACGCAGTATTTT. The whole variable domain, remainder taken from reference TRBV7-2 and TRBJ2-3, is GAGVSQSPSNKVTEKGKDVELRCDPISGHTALYWYRQSLGQGLEFLIYFQGNSAPDKSGLPSDRFSAERTGGSVSTLTIQRTQQEDSAVYLCASSKGLANTDTQYFGPGTRLTVL.

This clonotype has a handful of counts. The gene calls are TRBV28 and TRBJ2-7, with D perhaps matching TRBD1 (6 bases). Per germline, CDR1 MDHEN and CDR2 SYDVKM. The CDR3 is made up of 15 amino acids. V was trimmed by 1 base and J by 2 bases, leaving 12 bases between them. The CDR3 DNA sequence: TGTGCCAGCAGTTTATCGACAGGAAACCCCTACGAGCAGTACTTC. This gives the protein CASSLSTGNPYEQYF.